This T cell receptor beta chain was identified in a study of shared clonotypes between healthy human individuals. A remark on this clone: Different DNA sequences within this sample yield the same CDR3.

Repertoires were generated with immunoSEQ multiplex PCR, while TCRdb's copy carries only in-frame clones and drops some. The top ten hold roughly 0.35% of the sample, which has 1.6 million or so clones, approximately 98.5% seen once. V lost 0 bases, J lost 0 bases, and 11 bases lay in between. CDR1 SGHRS and CDR2 YFSETQ come from the germline V gene. The CDR3 runs to 16 residues. The gene calls are TRBV5-1 and TRBJ2-3; weak D call: TRBD2 (5 bases). The clonotype comes from a man under 40 in good health. The sequencing input was naive CD4+ T cells sorted from blood. Subset specified: CD45RA+ positively selected. This CDR3 is CASSLGPGLSTDTQYF. CDR3 sequence (DNA): TGCGCCAGCAGCTTGGGCCCAGGACTTAGCACAGATACGCAGTATTTT.